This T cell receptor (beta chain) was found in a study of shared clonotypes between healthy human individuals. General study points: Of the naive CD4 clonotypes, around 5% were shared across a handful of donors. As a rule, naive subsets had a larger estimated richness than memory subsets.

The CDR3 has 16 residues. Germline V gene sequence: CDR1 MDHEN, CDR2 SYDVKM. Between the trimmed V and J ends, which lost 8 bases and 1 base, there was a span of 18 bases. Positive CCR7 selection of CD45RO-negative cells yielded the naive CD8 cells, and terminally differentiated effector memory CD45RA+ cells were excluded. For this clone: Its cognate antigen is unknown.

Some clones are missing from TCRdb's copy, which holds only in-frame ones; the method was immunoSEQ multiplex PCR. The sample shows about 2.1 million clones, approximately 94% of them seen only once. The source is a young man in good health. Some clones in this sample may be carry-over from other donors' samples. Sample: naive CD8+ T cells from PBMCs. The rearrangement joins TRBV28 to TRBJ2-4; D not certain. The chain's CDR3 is CASGPLLNGAKNIQYF. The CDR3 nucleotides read TGTGCCAGCGGGCCGCTGCTAAATGGGGCCAAAAACATTCAGTACTTC.